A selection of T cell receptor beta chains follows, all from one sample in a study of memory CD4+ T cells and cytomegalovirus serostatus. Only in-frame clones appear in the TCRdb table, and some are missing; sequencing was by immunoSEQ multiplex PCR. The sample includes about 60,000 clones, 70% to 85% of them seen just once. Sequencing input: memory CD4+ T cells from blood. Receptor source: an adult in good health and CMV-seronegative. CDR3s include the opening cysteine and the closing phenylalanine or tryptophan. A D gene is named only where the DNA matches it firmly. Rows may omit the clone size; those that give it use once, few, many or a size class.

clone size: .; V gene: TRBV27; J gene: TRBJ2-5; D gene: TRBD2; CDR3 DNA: TGTGCCAGCCGACGGACTAGCGGGTCGGGGAAGGGGACCCAGTACTTC; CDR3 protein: CASRRTSGSGKGTQYF
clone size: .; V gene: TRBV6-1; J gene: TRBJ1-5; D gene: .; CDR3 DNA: TGTGCCAGCAGTGAAACGGGCGCAGGGTGGATAAGCAATCAGCCCCAGCATTTT; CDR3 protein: CASSETGAGWISNQPQHF
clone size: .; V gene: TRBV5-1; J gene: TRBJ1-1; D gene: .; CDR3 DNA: TGCGCCAGCAGCTTGGCCCCGGGTTTCATGAACACTGAAGCTTTCTTT; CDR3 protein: CASSLAPGFMNTEAFF
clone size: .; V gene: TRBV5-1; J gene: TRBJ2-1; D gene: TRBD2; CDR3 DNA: TGCGCCAGCAGCTCCGGGACTAGCGGGGCATACAATGAGCAGTTCTTC; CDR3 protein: CASSSGTSGAYNEQFF
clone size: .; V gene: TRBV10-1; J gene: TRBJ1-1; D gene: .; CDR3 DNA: TGCGCCAGCAGGGACCACATGAACACTGAAGCTTTCTTT; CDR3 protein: CASRDHMNTEAFF
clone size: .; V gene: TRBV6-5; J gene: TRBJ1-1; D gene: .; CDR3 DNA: TGTGCCAGCAGTCCAACAGGGATTTTAAACACTGAAGCTTTCTTT; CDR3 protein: CASSPTGILNTEAFF
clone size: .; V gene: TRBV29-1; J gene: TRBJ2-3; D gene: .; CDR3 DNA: TGCAGCGTTGATTCTCCAGACAGTTCTAGCACAGATACGCAGTATTTT; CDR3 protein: CSVDSPDSSSTDTQYF
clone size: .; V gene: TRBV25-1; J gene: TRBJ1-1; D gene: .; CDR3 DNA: TGTGCCAGCAGTGATGGGGGGCGCAGAGCTTTCTTT; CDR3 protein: CASSDGGRRAFF
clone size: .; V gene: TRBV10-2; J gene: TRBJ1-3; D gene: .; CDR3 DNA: TGCGCCAGCAGTACAAGGGCCTCTGGAAACACCATATATTTT; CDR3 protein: CASSTRASGNTIYF
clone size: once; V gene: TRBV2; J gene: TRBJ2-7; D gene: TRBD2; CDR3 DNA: TGTGCCAGCAAAGTGGGAGGGGTTAACGAGCAGTACTTC; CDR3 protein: CASKVGGVNEQYF
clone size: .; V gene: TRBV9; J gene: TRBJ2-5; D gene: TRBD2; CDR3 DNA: TGTGCCAGCAGCGTAGGGTTGGGGGGGGAAGAGACCCAGTACTTC; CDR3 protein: CASSVGLGGEETQYF
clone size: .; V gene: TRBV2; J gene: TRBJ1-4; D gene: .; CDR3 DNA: TGTGCCAGCAAGGGGGATAATGAAAAACTGTTTTTT; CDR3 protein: CASKGDNEKLFF
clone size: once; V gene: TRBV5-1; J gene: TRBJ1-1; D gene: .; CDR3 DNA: TGCGCCAGCAGCTTCGGGGGGGAAAACACTGAAGCTTTCTTT; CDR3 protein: CASSFGGENTEAFF
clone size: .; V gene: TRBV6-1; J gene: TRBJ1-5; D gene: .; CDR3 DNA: TGTGCCAGCAGTGAAGCGAGGGGGAGTTACAGCAATCAGCCCCAGCATTTT; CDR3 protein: CASSEARGSYSNQPQHF
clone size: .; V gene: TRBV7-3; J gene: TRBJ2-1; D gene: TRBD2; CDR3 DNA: TGTGCCAGCAGCATTGGACTAGCGGAGTACAATGAGCAGTTCTTC; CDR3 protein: CASSIGLAEYNEQFF
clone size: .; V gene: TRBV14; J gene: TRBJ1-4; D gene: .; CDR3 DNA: TGTGCCAGCAGCCAAGTCAAGGGGAAACTGTTTTTT; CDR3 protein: CASSQVKGKLFF